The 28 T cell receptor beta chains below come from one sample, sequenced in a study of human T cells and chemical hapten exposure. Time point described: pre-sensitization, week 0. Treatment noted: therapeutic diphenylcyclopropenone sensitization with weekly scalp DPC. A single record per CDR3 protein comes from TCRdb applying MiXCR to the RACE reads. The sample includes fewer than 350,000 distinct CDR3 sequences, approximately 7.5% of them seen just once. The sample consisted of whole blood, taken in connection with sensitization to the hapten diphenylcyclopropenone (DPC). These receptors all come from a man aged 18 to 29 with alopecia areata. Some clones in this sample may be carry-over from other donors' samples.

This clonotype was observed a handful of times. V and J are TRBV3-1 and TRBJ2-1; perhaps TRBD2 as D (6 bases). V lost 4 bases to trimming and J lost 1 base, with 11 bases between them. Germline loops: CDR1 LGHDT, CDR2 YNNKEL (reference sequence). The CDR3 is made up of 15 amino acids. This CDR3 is CASSLRGLSYNEQFF. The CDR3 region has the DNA TGTGCCAGCAGCCTTCGGGGGTTGTCCTACAATGAGCAGTTCTTC.

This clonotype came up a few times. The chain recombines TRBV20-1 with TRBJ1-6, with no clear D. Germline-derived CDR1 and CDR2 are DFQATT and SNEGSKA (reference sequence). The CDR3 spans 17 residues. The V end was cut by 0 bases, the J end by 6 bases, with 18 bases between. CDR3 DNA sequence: TGCAGTGCTAGAGATCGAAGGGCTTTCGGAGGTAATTCACCCCTCCACTTT. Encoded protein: CSARDRRAFGGNSPLHF.

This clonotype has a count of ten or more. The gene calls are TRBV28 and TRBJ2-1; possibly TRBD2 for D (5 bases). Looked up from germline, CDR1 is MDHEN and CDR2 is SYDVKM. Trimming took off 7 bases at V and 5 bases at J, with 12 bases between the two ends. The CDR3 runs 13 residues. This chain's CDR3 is CASIPGRDNEQFF. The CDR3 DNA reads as TGTGCCAGCATCCCGGGGAGAGACAATGAGCAGTTCTTC.

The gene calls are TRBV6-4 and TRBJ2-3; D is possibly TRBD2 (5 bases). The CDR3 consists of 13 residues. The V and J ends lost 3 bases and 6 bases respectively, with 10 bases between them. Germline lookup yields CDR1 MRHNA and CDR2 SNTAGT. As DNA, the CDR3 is TGTGCCAGCAGTGATCAGCGAGGGGATACGCAGTATTTT. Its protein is CASSDQRGDTQYF.

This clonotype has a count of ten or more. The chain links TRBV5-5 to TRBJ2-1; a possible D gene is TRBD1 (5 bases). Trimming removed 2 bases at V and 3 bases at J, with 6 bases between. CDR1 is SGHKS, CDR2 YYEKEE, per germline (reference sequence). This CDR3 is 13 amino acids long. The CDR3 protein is CASSFDSYNEQFF. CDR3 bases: TGTGCCAGCAGCTTTGACAGCTACAATGAGCAGTTCTTC.

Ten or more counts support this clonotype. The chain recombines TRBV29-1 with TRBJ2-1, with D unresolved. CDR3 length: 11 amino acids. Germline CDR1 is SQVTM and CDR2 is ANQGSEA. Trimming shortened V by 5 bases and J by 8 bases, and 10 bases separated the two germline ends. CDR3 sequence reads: CSVTWVDEQFF. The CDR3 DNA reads TGCAGCGTTACTTGGGTCGATGAGCAGTTCTTC.

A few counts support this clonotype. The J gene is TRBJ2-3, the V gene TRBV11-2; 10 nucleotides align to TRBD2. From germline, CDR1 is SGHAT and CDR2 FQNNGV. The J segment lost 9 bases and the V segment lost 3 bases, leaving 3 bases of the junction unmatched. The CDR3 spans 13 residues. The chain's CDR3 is CASSFVSGGTQYF. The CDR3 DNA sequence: TGTGCCAGCAGCTTTGTTAGCGGGGGGACGCAGTATTTT.

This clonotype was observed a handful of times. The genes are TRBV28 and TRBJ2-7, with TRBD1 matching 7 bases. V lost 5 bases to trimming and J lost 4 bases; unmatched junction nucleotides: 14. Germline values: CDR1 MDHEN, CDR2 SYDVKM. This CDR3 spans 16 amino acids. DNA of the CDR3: TGTGCCAGCAGTCCCCAACCGGGACAGACAAGTTACGAGCAGTACTTC. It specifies CASSPQPGQTSYEQYF.

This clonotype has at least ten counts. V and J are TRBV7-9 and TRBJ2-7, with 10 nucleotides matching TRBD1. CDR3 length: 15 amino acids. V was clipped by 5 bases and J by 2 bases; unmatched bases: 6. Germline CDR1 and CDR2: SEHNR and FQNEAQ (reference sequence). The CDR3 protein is CASSQGTGVTYEQYF. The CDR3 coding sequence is TGTGCCAGCAGCCAGGGGACAGGGGTAACCTACGAGCAGTACTTC.

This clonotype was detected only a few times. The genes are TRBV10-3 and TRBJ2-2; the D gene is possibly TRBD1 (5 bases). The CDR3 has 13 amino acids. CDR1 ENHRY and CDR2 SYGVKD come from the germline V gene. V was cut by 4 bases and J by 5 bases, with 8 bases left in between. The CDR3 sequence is CAISGQPTGELFF. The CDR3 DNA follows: TGTGCCATCAGTGGACAGCCAACCGGGGAGCTGTTTTTT.

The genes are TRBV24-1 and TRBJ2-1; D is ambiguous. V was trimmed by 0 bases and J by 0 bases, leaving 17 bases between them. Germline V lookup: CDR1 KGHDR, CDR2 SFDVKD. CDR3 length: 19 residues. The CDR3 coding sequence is TGTGCCACCAGTGATTTGCCCCCCCTCAAACCAGGCTCCTACAATGAGCAGTTCTTC. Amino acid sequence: CATSDLPPLKPGSYNEQFF.

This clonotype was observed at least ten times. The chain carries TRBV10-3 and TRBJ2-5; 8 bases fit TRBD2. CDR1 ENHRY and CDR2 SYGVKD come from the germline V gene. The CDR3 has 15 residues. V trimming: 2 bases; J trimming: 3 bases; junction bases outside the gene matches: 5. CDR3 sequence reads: CAISEPGLAEETQYF. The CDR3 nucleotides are TGTGCCATCAGTGAGCCAGGACTAGCCGAAGAGACCCAGTACTTC.

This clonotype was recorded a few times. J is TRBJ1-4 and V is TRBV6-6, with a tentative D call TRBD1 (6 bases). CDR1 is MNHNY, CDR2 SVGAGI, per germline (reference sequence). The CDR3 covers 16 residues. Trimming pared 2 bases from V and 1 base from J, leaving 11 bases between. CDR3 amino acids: CASSYQGFGTNEKLFF. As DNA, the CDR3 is TGTGCCAGCAGTTACCAGGGGTTTGGAACTAATGAAAAACTGTTTTTT.

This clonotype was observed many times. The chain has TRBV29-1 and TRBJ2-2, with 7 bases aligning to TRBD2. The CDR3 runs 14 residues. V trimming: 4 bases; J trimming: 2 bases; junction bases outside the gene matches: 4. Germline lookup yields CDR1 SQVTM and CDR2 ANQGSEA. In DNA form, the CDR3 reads TGCAGCGTTGGGGGACTACTCAACACCGGGGAGCTGTTTTTT. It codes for CSVGGLLNTGELFF.

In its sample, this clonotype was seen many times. The CDR3 nucleotides are TGTGCCAGCAGCGGGACGGCCTATGGCTACACCTTC. It codes for CASSGTAYGYTF. V is TRBV7-2 and J is TRBJ1-2, with D maybe TRBD1 (5 bases). Germline V gives CDR1 SGHTA, CDR2 FQGNSA. The CDR3 is 12 amino acids. Trimming removed 5 bases from V and 4 bases from J, with 8 bases in between.

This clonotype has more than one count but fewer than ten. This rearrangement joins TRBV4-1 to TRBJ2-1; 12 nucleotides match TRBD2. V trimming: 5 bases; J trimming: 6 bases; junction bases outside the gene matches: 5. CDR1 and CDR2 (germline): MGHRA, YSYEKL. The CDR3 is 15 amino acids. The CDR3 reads CASSETGLAGNEQFF. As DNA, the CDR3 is TGCGCCAGCAGCGAAACGGGACTAGCGGGCAATGAGCAGTTCTTC.

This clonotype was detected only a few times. Here the CDR3 DNA reads TGTGCCAGCAGCCAAGTCGCCACAGGGGCTAGATACGAGCAGTACTTC. Its protein is CASSQVATGARYEQYF. The chain links TRBV4-2 to TRBJ2-7; 7 bases match TRBD1. The CDR3 loop spans 16 amino acids. CDR1 is LGHNA, CDR2 YNFKEQ, per germline. V trimming: 1 base; J trimming: 4 bases; junction bases outside the gene matches: 10.

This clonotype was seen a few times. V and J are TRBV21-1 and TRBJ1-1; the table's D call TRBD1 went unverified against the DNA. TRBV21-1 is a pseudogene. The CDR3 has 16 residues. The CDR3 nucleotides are TGTGCCAGCAGCCAAGCGGACAGGGGGCTTAACACTGAAGCTTTCTTT. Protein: CASSQADRGLNTEAFF.

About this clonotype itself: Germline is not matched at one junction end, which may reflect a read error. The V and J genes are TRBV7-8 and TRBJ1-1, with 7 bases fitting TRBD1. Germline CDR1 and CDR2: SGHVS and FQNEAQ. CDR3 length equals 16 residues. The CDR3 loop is CASSPRTRGVKTEAFF. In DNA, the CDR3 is TGTGCCAGCAGCCCGAGGACCAGGGGGGTGAAGACTGAAGCTTTCTTT.

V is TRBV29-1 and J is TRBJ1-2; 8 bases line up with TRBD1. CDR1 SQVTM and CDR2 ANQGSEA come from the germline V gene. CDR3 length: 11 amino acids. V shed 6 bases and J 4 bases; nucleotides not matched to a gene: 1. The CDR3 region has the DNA TGCAGCGTAGACAGGGGCTATGGCTACACCTTC. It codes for CSVDRGYGYTF.

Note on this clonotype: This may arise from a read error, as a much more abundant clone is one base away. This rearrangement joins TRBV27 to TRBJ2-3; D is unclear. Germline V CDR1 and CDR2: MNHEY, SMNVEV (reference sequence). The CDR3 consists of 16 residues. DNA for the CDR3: TGTGCCAGCAGTTTACTTCATGAGGTGTACACAGATACGCGGTATTTT. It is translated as CASSLLHEVYTDTRYF.

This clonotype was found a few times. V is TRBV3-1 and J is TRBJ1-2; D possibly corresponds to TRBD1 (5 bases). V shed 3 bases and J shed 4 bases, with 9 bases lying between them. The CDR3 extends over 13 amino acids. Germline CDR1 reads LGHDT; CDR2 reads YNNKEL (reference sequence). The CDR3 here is CASSHRQLYGYTF. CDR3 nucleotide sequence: TGTGCCAGCAGCCACAGACAGCTCTATGGCTACACCTTC. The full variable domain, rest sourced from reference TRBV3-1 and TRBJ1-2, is DTAVSQTPKYLVTQMGNDKSIKCEQNLGHDTMYWYKQDSKKFLKIMFSYNNKELIINETVPNRFSPKSPDKAHLNLHINSLELGDSAVYFCASSHRQLYGYTFGSGTRLTVV.

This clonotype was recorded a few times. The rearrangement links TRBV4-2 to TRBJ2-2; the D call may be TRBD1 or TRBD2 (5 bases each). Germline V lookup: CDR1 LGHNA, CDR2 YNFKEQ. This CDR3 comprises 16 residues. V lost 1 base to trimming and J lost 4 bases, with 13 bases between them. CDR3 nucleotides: TGTGCCAGCAGCCAAGGCGGGCAGGGAACCACCGGGGAGCTGTTTTTT. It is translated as CASSQGGQGTTGELFF.

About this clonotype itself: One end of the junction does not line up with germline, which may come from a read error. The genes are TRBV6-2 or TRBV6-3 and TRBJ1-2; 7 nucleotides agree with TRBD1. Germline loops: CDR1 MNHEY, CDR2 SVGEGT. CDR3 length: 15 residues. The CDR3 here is CACSLLDRKIYGYTF. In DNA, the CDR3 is TGTGCCTGCAGCTTACTGGACAGGAAGATTTATGGCTACACCTTC.

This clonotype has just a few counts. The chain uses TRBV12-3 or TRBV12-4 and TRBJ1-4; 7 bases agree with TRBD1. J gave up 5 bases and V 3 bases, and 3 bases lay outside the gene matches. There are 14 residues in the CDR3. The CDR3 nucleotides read TGTGCCAGCAGTTTCGGGACAGAAAATGAAAAACTGTTTTTT. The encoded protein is CASSFGTENEKLFF.

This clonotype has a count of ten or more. The CDR3 region has the DNA TGTGCCAGCAGGGGGGGCGCGGGTGGCTACACCTTC. Translation gives CASRGGAGGYTF. J is TRBJ1-2 and V is TRBV12-3 or TRBV12-4, with D perhaps matching TRBD1 (6 bases). The V end lost 6 bases, the J end lost 7 bases, and 12 bases lay between the germline ends. The CDR3 loop spans 12 amino acids.

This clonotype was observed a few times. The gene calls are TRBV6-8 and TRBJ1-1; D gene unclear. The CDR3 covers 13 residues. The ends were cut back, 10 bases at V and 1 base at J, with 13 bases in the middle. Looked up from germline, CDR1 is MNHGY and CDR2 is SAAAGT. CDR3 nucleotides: TGTGCCACAAGGACTGCTAAGAACACTGAAGCTTTCTTT. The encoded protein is CATRTAKNTEAFF.

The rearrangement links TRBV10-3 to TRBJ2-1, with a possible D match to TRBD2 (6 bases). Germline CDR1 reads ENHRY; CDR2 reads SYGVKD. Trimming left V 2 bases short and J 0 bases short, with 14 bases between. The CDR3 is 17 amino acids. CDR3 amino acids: CAISESPGSHSYNEQFF. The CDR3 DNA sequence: TGTGCCATCAGTGAGAGCCCCGGGAGTCACTCCTACAATGAGCAGTTCTTC.